This T cell receptor beta chain is from a study of T cell changes during pregnancy in multiple sclerosis. The assay was immunoSEQ multiplex PCR, and TCRdb's table has in-frame clones only and misses some. The table has some 40,000 clones, about 94% seen once. CDR1 and CDR2 from the germline V gene are MNHEY and SMNVEV (reference sequence). V shed 1 base and J shed 1 base, with 17 bases lying between them. This CDR3 has 17 amino acids. This specimen consisted of CD4+ T cells from peripheral blood mononuclear cells, obtained after pregnancy. The sequence came from a female donor with multiple sclerosis, enrolled in a pregnancy study. The chain recombines TRBV27 with TRBJ2-7; D might be TRBD1 (5 bases). The CDR3 DNA reads as TGTGCCAGCAGTTTATTGGGCAGGACAACCTCGTCCTACGAGCAGTACTTC. It codes for CASSLLGRTTSSYEQYF.